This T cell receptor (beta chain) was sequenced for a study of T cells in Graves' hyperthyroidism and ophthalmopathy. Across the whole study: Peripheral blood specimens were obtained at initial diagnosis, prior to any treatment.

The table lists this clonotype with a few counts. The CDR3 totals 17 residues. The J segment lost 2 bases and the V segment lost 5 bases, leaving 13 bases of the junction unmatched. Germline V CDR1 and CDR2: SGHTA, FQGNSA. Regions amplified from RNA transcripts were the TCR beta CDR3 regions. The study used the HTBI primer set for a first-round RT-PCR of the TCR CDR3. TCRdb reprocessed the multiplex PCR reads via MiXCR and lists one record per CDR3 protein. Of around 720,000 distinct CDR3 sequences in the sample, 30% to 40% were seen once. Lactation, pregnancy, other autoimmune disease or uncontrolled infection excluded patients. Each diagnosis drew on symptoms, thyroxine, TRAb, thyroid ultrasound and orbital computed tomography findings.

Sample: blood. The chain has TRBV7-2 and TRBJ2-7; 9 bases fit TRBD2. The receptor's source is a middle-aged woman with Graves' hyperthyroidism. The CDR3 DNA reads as TGTGCCAGCAGCCTGCGGCCTTTGAAGCGGGGGGCCTACGAGCAGTACTTC. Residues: CASSLRPLKRGAYEQYF.